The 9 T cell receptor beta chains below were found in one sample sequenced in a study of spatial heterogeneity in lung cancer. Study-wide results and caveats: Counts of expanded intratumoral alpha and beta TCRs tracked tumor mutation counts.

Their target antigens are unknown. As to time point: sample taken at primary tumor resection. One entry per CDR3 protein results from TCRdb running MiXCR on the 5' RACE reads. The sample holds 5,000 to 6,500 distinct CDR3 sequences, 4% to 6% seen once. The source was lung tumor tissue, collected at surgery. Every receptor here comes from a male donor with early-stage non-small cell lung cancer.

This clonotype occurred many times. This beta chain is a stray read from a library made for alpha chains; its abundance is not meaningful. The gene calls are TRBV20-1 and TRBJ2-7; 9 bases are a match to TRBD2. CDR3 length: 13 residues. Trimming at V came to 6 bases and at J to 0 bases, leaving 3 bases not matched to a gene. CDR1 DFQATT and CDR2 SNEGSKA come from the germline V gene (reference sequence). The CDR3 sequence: CSAFSGSSYEQYF. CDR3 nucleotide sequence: TGCAGTGCCTTTAGCGGGAGCTCCTACGAGCAGTACTTC.

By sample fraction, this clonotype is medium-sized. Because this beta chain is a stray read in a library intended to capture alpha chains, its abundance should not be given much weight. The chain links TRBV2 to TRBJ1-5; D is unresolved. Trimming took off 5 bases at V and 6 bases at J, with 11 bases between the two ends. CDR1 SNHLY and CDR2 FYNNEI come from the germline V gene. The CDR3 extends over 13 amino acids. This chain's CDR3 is CASSPDGVQPQHF. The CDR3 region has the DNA TGTGCCAGCAGTCCTGACGGAGTTCAGCCCCAGCATTTT.

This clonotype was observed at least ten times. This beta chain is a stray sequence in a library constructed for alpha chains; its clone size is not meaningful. CDR3 DNA: TGCAGCGTTGCGCGACAGGGGAACACTGAAGCTTTCTTT. As protein: CSVARQGNTEAFF. This sequence joins TRBV29-1 and TRBJ1-1, with 7 bases identical to TRBD1. Germline assignment: CDR1 SQVTM and CDR2 ANQGSEA. J gave up 1 base and V 4 bases, and 3 bases lay outside the gene matches. The CDR3 runs 13 residues.

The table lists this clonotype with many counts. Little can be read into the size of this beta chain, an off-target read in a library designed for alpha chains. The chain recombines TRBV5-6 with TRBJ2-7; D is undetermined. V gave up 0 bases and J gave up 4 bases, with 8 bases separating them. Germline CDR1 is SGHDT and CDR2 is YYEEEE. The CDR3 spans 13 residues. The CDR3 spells CASSLVSKYEQYF. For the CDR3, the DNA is TGTGCCAGCAGCTTGGTTTCAAAATACGAGCAGTACTTC.

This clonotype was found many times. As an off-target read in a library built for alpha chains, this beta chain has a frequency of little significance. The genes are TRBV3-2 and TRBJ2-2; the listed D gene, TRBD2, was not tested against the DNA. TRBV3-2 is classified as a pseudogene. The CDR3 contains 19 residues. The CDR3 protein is CASSQEIISSGRASGELFF. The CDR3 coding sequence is TGTGCCAGCAGCCAAGAAATTATTTCTAGCGGGAGGGCCTCCGGGGAGCTGTTTTTT.

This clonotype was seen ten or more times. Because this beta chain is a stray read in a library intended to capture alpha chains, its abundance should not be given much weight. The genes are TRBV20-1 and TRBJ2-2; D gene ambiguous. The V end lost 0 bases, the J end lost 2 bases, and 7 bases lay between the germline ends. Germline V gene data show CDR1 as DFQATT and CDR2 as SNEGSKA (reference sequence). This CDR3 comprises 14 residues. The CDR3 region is CSARDRKNTGELFF. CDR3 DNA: TGCAGTGCTAGAGATAGGAAAAACACCGGGGAGCTGTTTTTT.

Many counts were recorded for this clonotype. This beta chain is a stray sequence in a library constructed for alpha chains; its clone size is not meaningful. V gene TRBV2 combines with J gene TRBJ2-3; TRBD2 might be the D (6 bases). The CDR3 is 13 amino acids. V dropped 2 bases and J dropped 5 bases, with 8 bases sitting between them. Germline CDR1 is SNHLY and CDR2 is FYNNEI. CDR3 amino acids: CASSERERDTQYF. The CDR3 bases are TGTGCCAGCAGTGAACGGGAGCGAGATACGCAGTATTTT.

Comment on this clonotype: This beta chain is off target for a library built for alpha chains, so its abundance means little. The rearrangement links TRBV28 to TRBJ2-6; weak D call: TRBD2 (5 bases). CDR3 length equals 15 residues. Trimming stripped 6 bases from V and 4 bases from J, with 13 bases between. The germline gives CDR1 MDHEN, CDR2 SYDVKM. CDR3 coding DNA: TGTGCCAGCAGGACCCCGGTAGCGGGGGCCAACGTCCTGACTTTC. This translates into CASRTPVAGANVLTF.

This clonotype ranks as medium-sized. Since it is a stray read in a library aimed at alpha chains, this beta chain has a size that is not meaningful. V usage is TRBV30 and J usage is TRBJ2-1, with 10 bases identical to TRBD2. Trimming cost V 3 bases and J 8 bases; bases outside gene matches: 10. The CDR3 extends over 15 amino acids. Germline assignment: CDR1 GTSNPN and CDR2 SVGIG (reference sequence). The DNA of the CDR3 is TGTGCCTGGAGGTTGGGATCGCTAGCGGGAGATGAGCAGTTCTTC. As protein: CAWRLGSLAGDEQFF.